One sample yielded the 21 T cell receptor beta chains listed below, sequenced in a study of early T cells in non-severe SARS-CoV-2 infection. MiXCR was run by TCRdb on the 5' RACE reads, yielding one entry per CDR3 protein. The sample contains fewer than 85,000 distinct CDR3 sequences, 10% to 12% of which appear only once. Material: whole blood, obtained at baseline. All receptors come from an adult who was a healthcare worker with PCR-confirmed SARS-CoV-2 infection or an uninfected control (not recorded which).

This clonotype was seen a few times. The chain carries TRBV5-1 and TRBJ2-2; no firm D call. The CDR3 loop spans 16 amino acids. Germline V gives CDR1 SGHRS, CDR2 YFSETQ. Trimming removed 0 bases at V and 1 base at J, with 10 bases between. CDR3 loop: CASSLESPGNTGELFF. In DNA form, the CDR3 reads TGCGCCAGCAGCTTGGAGTCCCCAGGGAACACCGGGGAGCTGTTTTTT.

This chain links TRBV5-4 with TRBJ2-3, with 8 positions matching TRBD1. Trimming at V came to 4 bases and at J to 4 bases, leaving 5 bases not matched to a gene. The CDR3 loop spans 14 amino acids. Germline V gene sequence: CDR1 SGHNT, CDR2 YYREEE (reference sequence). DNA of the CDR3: TGTGCCAGCAGCCTCAGGGGGCGATCAGATACGCAGTATTTT. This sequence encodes CASSLRGRSDTQYF.

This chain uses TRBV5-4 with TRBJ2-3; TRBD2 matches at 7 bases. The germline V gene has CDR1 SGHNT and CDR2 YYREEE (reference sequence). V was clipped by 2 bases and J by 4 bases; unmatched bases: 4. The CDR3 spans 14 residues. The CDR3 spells CASSFLAVPDTQYF. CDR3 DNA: TGTGCCAGCAGCTTCCTAGCGGTCCCAGATACGCAGTATTTT.

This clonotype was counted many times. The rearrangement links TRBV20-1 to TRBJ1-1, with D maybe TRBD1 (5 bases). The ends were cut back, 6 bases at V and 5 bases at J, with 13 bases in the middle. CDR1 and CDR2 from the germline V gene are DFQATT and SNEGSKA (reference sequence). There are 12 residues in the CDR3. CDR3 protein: CSASVGETEAFF. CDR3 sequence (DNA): TGCAGTGCGTCGGTGGGGGAGACTGAAGCTTTCTTT.

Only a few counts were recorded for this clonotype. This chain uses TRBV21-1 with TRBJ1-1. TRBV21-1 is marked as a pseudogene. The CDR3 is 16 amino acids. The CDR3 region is CASSKGRSPSNTEAFF. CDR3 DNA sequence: TGTGCCAGCAGCAAAGGGAGATCTCCTTCGAACACTGAAGCTTTCTTT.

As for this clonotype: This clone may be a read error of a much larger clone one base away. In DNA, the CDR3 is TGTGCCAGCGGCCCAAGGGGACAGCTCAACACTGAAGCTTTCTTT. It codes for CASGPRGQLNTEAFF. V and J are TRBV7-9 and TRBJ1-1; 7 nucleotides line up with TRBD1. Unmatched junction bases numbered 11, after V lost 8 bases and J lost 2 bases. Germline V CDR1 and CDR2: SEHNR, FQNEAQ (reference sequence). This CDR3 has 15 residues.

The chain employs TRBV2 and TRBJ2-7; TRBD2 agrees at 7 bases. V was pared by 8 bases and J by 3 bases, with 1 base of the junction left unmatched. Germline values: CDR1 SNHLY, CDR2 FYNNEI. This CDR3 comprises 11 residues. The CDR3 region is CASRGDYEQYF. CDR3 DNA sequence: TGTGCCAGCCGGGGGGACTACGAGCAGTACTTC.

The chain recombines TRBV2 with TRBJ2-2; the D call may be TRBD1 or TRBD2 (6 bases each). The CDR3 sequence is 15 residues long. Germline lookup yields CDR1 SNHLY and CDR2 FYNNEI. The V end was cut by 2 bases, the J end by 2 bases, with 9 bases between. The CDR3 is CASSEYGGNTGELFF. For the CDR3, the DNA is TGTGCCAGCAGTGAATACGGGGGCAACACCGGGGAGCTGTTTTTT.

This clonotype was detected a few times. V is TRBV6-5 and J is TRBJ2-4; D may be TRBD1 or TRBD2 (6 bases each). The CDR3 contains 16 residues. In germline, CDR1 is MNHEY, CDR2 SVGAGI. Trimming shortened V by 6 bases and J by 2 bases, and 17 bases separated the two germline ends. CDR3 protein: CASRGIEGGTKNIQYF. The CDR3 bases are TGTGCCAGCAGGGGTATAGAGGGGGGAACCAAAAACATTCAGTACTTC.

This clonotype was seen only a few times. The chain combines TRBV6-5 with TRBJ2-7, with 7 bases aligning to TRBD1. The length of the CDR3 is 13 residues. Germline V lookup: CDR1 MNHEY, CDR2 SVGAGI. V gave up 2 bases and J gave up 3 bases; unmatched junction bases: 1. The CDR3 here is CASSYPGGYEQYF. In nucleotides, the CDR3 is TGTGCCAGCAGTTACCCAGGGGGCTACGAGCAGTACTTC.

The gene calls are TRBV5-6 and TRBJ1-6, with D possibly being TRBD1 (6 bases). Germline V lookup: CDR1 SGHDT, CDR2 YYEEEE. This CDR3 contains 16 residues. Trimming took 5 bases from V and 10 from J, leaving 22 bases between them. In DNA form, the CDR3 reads TGTGCCAGCAGTCGTCCGGGACAAACAATAGACTCACCCCTCCACTTT. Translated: CASSRPGQTIDSPLHF.

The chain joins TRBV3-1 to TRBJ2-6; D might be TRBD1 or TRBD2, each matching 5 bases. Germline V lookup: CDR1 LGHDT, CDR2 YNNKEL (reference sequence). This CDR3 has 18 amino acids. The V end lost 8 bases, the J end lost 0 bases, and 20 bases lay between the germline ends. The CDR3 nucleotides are TGTGCCAGCCGGGGCCTCGGACGAACTCTCTCTGGGGCCAACGTCCTGACTTTC. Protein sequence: CASRGLGRTLSGANVLTF.

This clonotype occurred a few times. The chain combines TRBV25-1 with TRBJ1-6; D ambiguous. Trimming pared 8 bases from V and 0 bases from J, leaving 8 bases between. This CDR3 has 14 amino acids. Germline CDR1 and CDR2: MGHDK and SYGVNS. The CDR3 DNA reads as TGTGCCAGCGCTTCGAGCTCCTATAATTCACCCCTCCACTTT. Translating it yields CASASSSYNSPLHF.

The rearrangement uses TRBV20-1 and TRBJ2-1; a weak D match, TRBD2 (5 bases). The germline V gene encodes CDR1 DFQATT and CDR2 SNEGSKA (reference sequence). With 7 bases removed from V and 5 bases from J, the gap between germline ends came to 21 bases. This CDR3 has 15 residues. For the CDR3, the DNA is TGCAGTGTGGGCGTGGAACTAGGTGGACACAATGAGCAGTTCTTC. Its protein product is CSVGVELGGHNEQFF.

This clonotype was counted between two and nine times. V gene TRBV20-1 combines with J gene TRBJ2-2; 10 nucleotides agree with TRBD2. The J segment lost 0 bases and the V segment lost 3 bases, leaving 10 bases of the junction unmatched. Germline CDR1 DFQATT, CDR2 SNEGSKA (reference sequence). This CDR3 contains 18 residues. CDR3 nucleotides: TGCAGTGCTAGTCTTCCTAGCGGGGGCCTCGCGAACACCGGGGAGCTGTTTTTT. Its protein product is CSASLPSGGLANTGELFF.

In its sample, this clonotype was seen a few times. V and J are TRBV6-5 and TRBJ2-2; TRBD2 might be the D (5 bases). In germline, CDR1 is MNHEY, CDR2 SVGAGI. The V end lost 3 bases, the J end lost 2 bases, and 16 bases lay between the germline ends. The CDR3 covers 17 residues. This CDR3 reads CASSYEPGILNTGELFF. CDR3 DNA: TGTGCCAGCAGTTATGAGCCGGGGATTTTAAACACCGGGGAGCTGTTTTTT.

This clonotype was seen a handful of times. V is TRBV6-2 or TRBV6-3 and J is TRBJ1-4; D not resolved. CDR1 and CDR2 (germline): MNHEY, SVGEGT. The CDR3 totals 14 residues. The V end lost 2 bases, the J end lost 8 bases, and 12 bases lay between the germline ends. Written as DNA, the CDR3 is TGTGCCAGCAGTTACCTGGGCGGGCTCGAAAAACTGTTTTTT. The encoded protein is CASSYLGGLEKLFF.

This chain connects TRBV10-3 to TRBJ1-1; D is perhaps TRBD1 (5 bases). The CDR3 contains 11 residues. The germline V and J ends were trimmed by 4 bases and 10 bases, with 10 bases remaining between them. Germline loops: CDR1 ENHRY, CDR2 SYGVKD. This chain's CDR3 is CAISAGRRAFF. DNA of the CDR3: TGTGCCATCAGTGCGGGGCGTAGAGCTTTCTTT.

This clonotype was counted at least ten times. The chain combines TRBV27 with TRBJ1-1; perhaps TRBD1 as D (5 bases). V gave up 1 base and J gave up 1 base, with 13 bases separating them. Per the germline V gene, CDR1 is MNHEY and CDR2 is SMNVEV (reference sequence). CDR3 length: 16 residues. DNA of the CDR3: TGTGCCAGCAGTTTATGGTCGGACACACAGAACACTGAAGCTTTCTTT. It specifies CASSLWSDTQNTEAFF.

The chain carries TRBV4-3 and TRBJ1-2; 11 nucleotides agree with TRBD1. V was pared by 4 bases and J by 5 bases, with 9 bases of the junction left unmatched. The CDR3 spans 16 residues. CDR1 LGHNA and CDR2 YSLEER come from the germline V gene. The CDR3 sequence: CASSLSGQGARYGYTF. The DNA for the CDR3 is TGCGCCAGCAGCCTAAGCGGACAGGGGGCAAGGTATGGCTACACCTTC.

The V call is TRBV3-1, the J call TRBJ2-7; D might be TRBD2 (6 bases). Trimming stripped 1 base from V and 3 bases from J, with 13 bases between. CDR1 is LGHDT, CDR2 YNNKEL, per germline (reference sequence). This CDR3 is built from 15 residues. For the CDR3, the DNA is TGTGCCAGCAGCCAAGCTGGGGACGGGGGCTACGAGCAGTACTTC. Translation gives CASSQAGDGGYEQYF.